The TCR beta chain described here comes from a study of shared clonotypes between healthy human individuals. Study details: Donors had three CD4 naive, three CD4 memory, two CD8 naive and one CD8 memory plate apiece.

CD8 cells regarded as naive lacked CD45RO, were positively chosen for CCR7, and omitted terminally differentiated effector memory CD45RA+ cells. This CDR3 spans 16 amino acids. J lost 6 bases, V lost 0 bases, and 6 bases had no gene match. In germline, CDR1 is LNHDA, CDR2 SQIVND (reference sequence). Clones were sequenced by immunoSEQ multiplex PCR, and TCRdb holds only the in-frame ones, with some missing. Altogether some 630,000 clones are present, about 96% being singletons, with the ten largest covering less than 0.12%. The sample taken for sequencing was naive CD8+ T cells sorted from blood. This receptor was taken from a woman aged 25 to 45 in good health. The rearrangement joins TRBV19 to TRBJ1-4; 8 nucleotides line up with TRBD1. The CDR3 reads CASSIEIRDRHEKLFF. CDR3 coding DNA: TGTGCCAGTAGTATAGAAATCCGGGACAGGCATGAAAAACTGTTTTTT.